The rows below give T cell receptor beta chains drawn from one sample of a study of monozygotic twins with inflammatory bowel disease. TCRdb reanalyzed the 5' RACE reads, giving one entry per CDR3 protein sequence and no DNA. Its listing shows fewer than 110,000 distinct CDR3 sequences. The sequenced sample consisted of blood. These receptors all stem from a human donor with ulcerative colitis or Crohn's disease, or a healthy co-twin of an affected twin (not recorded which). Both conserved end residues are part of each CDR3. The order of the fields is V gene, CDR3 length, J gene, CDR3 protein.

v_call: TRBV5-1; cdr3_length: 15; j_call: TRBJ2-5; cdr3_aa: CASSLPTGGQETQYF
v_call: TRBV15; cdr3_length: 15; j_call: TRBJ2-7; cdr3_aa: CATSRDSGSSYEQYF
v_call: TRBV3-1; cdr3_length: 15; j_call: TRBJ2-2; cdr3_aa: CASSHSHSGTGELFF
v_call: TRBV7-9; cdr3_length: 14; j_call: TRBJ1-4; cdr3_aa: CAISGKGANEKLFF
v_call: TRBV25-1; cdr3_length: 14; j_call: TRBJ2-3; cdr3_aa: CASSESMTTDTQYF
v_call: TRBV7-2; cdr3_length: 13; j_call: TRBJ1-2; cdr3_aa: CASRPNRNHGYTF
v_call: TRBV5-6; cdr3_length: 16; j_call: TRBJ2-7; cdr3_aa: CASKPTGARSSYEQYF
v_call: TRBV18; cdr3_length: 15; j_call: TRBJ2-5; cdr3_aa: CASSPTSTGEETQYF
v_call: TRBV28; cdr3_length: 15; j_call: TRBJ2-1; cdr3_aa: CASSLREISYNEQFF
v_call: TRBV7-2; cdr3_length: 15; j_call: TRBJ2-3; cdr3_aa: CASSLVRGSTDTQYF
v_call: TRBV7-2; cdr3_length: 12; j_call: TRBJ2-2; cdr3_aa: CASSLVVGELFF
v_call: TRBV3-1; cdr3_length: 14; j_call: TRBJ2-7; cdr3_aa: CASTGTGVPYEQYF
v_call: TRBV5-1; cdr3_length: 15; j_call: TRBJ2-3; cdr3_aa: CASSQGTGGTDTQYF
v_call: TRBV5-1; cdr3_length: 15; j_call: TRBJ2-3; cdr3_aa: CASSLEDRGTDTQYF
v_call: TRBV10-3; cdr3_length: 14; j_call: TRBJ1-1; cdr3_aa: CAISDRTMNPEAFF
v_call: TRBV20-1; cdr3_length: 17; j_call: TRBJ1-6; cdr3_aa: CSARPTLGGRPNSPLHF
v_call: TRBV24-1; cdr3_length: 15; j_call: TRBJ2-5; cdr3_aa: CATSSRVGQWETQYF
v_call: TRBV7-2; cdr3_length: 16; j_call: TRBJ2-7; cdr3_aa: CASSLQSGRNPYEQYF
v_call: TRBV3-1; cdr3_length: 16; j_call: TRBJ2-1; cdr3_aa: CASSPWERGNNNEQFF
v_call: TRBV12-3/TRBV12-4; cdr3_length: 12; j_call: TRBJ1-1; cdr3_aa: CASSLSEGGAFF
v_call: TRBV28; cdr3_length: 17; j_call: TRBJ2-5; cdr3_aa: CASTLGGIAGPKETQYF
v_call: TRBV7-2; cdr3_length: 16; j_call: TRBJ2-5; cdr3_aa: CASSLSSGRTQETQYF
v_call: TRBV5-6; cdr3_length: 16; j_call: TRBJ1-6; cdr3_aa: CASSFASGQGNSPLHF
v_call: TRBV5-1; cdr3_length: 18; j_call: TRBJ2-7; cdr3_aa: CASSLTPPGQAIDYEQYF
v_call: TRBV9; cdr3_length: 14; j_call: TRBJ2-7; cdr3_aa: CASSPTLGHYEQYF
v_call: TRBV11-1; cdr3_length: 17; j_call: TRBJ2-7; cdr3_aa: CANVVEIEVKSSYEQYF
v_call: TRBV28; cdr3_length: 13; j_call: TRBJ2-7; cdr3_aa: CASRQPSGYEQYF
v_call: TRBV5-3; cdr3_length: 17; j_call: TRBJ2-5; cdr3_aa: CARSLALGLAGEETQYF
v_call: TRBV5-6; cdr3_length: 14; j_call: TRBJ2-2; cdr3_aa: CASSLRGGAGELFF
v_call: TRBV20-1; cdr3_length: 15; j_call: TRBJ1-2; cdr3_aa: CSAQQTGGAYYGYTF
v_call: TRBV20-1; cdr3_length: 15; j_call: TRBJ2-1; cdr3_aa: CSANGISGHGNEQFF
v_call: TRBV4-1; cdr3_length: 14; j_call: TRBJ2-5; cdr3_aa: CASSQVLAGETQYF
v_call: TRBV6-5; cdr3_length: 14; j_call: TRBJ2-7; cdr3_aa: CASSYRRGGYEQYF
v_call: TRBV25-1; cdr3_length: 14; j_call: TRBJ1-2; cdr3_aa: CASSERQPTGGYTF
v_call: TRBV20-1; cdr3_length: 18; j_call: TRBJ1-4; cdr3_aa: CSASPHGRGRRTNEKLFF
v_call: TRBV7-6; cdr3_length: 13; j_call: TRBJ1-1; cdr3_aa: CASSSHDNTEAFF
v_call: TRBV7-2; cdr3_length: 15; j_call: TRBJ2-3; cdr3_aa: CASSFSADSTDTQYF
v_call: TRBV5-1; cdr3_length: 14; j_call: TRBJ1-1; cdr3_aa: CASSPPISNTEAFF
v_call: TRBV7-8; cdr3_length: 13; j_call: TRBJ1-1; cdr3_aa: CASSPGGASEAFF
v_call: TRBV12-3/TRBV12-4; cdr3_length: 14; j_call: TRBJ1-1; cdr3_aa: CASSLQGQGHKAFF
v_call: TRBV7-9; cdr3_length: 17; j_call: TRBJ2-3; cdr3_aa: CASSQPGLAGGRDTQYF
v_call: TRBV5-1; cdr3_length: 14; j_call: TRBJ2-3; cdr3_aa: CASSLMWETDTQYF
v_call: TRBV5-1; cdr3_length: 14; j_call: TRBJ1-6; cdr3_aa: CASSMTGEKSPLHF
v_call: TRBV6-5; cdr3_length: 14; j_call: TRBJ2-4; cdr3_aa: CASSYTGSKNIQYF
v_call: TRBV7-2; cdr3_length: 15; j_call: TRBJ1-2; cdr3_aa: CASSLAVDMAYGYTF
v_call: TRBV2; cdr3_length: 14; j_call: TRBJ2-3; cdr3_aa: CASSVQTGFDTQYF
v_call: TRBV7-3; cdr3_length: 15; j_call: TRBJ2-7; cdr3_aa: CASSQVGGGSYEQYF
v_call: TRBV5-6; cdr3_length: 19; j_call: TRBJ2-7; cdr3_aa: CASSLRQGDKKLGRYEQYF
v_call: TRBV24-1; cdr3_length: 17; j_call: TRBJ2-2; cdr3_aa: CATSDLSSGVHTGELFF
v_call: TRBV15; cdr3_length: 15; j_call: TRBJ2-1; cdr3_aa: CATSPGTRGSNEQFF
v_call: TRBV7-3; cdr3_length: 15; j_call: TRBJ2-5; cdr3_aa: CASSLQGAGVGTQYF
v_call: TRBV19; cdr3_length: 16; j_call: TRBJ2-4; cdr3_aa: CASSTNRGLGKNIQYF